This T cell receptor (beta chain) was sequenced during a study of PD-1 blockade in classical Hodgkin lymphoma. Assay used: immunoSEQ multiplex PCR; TCRdb lists only in-frame clones, some missing. The sample carries roughly 100,000 clones, roughly 91% recorded once. Time point meaning: cycle 4 day 1 (C4D1), after more than five weeks of nivolumab. Every patient had relapsed following autologous stem cell transplantation, and cohorts differed in brentuximab vedotin exposure. Complete response, partial response or progressive disease was recorded as best response. This clone was seen more than once but under ten times. The antigen is undetermined. The CDR3 is 13 amino acids. The V gene's germline CDR1 is KGHSH and CDR2 LQKENI. The V end was cut by 1 base, the J end by 8 bases, with 9 bases between. Study results and limitations: CD4+ TCR diversity rose significantly by C4D1, and CD8+ TCR diversity did not. Lower baseline TCR diversity marked trial partial responders and progressors. Baseline TCR diversity was reportedly lower in newly diagnosed patients than in healthy donors. It was reported as lower still in relapsed/refractory patients.

The sequence was collected from a human donor with classical Hodgkin lymphoma. The material sequenced was peripheral blood mononuclear cells (PBMCs), taken before the fourth cycle of nivolumab. The rearrangement uses TRBV18 and TRBJ2-1; no definite D call. This CDR3 is CASSPRGDYEQFF. The CDR3 DNA reads as TGTGCCAGCTCACCACGCGGTGACTATGAGCAGTTCTTC.